Listed below are T cell receptor beta chains from one sample, sequenced in a study of early stage breast cancer tumors. This table comes from immunoSEQ multiplex PCR, and its TCRdb copy is limited to in-frame clones, with some not included. Of about 36,000 clones detected, around 70% appear once; the ten largest clones hold roughly 7%. Sequences were obtained from blood. The receptors come from a person aged 55 to 70 with breast cancer. Both conserved end residues are part of each CDR3. Fields, in order: D gene, V gene, J gene, CDR3 length, clone size, CDR3 protein, CDR3 DNA. A D gene is named only where the DNA matches it firmly. Clone sizes are given selectively: once, few, many, or a class where the clone is expanded.

NA	TRBV11-2	TRBJ1-3	14	once	CASSSQSLRTTIYF	TGTGCCAGCAGCTCCCAAAGCCTCAGGACTACCATATATTTT
TRBD1	TRBV7-8	TRBJ1-2	14	NA	CASSLEGALRGYTF	TGTGCCAGCAGCTTGGAGGGGGCACTCAGAGGCTACACCTTC
NA	TRBV29-1	TRBJ2-3	15	NA	CSEKGPGAGTDTQYF	TGCAGCGAAAAAGGGCCAGGGGCGGGCACAGATACGCAGTATTTT
NA	TRBV4-2	TRBJ2-7	13	few	CASSQDRYYEQYF	TGTGCCAGCAGCCAAGATCGATACTACGAGCAGTACTTC
TRBD1	TRBV5-6	TRBJ1-4	15	NA	CASSLPGQGWEKLFF	TGTGCCAGCAGCCTACCGGGACAGGGGTGGGAAAAACTGTTTTTT
TRBD2	TRBV9	TRBJ2-3	16	NA	CASSVGAAGLRDTQYF	TGTGCCAGCAGCGTGGGAGCAGCGGGGCTAAGAGATACGCAGTATTTT
NA	TRBV4-1	TRBJ2-3	14	NA	CASSIRTVTDTQYF	TGCGCCAGCAGCATACGGACAGTCACAGATACGCAGTATTTT
NA	TRBV6-6	TRBJ1-6	15	NA	CASSYSSITDSPLHF	TGTGCCAGCAGTTACTCGAGCATAACAGATTCACCCCTCCACTTT
NA	TRBV19	TRBJ1-5	14	few	CASSVTGSNQPQHF	TGTGCCAGTAGTGTCACAGGGAGCAATCAGCCCCAGCATTTT
NA	TRBV30	TRBJ1-3	15	NA	CAWSPNRAFGNTIYF	TGTGCCTGGAGTCCAAACAGGGCCTTCGGAAACACCATATATTTT
NA	TRBV5-1	TRBJ1-1	15	NA	CASSQGTGGGTEAFF	TGCGCCAGCAGCCAGGGAACGGGGGGCGGCACTGAAGCTTTCTTT
NA	TRBV7-2	TRBJ2-1	15	few	CASSPDPGSYNEQFF	TGTGCCAGCAGCCCTGACCCGGGGAGCTACAATGAGCAGTTCTTC
TRBD2	TRBV4-1	TRBJ2-6	21	few	CASSQEKTSGRLLSGANVLTF	TGCGCCAGCAGCCAAGAAAAGACTAGCGGGAGGCTCCTCTCTGGGGCCAACGTCCTGACTTTC
TRBD1	TRBV7-8	TRBJ1-4	17	once	CASRQGTTRGENEKLFF	TGTGCCAGTCGACAGGGAACTACTAGGGGGGAAAATGAAAAACTGTTTTTT
NA	TRBV20-1	TRBJ1-2	11	NA	CSARELYGYTF	TGCAGTGCTAGAGAACTCTATGGCTACACCTTC
NA	TRBV27	TRBJ1-2	13	NA	CASRGSPNYGYTF	TGTGCCAGCAGGGGCAGCCCTAACTATGGCTACACCTTC
NA	TRBV30	TRBJ2-1	13	few	CAWRCDIDNEQFF	TGTGCCTGGAGATGCGACATCGACAATGAGCAGTTCTTC
NA	TRBV5-1	TRBJ1-1	17	NA	CASSLGRDTILNTEAFF	TGCGCCAGCAGCTTGGGGAGGGATACTATTCTGAACACTGAAGCTTTCTTT
TRBD2	TRBV5-4	TRBJ2-3	16	NA	CASSLGLAGRTATQYF	TGTGCCAGCAGCTTGGGGCTAGCGGGACGAACCGCTACGCAGTATTTT
NA	TRBV10-3	TRBJ1-3	14	NA	CAISGRLSGNTIYF	TGTGCCATCAGTGGTCGACTCTCTGGAAACACCATATATTTT
NA	TRBV1	TRBJ2-7	16	few	CTSSQDEKGAGYEQYF	TGCACCAGCAGCCAAGATGAGAAAGGTGCCGGCTACGAGCAGTACTTC
TRBD2	TRBV7-7	TRBJ2-3	15	NA	CASSSSTSGKDTQYF	TGTGCTAGCAGCTCCTCGACTAGCGGGAAGGATACGCAGTATTTT
TRBD1	TRBV7-9	TRBJ1-5	18	few	CASSLGDRGSFSNQPQHF	TGTGCCAGCAGCTTAGGGGACAGGGGCTCTTTTAGCAATCAGCCCCAGCATTTT
TRBD2	TRBV5-1	TRBJ2-3	17	NA	CASSLGWLLASTDTQYF	TGCGCCAGCAGCTTGGGATGGCTACTAGCGTCCACAGATACGCAGTATTTT
NA	TRBV6-6	TRBJ2-7	15	NA	CASSYLKGPGNEQYF	TGTGCCAGCAGTTACCTAAAAGGGCCGGGGAACGAGCAGTACTTC
NA	TRBV28	TRBJ1-1	17	NA	CASSLSGSFSGNTEAFF	TGTGCCAGCAGTTTATCAGGGAGTTTTTCTGGGAACACTGAAGCTTTCTTT